These 25 T cell receptor beta chains were sequenced from one sample in a study of a mutant IDH1 vaccine in newly diagnosed glioma. The data were produced by immunoSEQ multiplex PCR, yet TCRdb's version contains in-frame clones alone and is incomplete. This sample has 85,000 to 100,000 clones; roughly 75% occur once, and the top ten carry around 7%. Indicated time point: baseline, week 1 (first vaccination visit). Regarding treatment: pre-vaccination baseline after standard-of-care therapy. This specimen consisted of PBMCs, obtained from a glioma patient treated with radiotherapy, temozolomide or both. The origin of the receptors is a man aged 35 to 55 with glioma.

This sequence joins TRBV10-3 and TRBJ2-7; D perhaps matches TRBD2 (6 bases). The CDR3 runs 15 residues. Germline V gives CDR1 ENHRY, CDR2 SYGVKD. Trimming removed 2 bases from V and 6 bases from J, with 17 bases in between. The CDR3 bases are TGTGCCATCAGTGAGCTTCGAGCTCTGGGGGGCGAGCAGTACTTC. It translates to CAISELRALGGEQYF.

The rearrangement uses TRBV18 and TRBJ2-5; 8 bases agree with TRBD2. Germline lookup yields CDR1 KGHSH and CDR2 LQKENI. CDR3 length: 18 amino acids. Losses at the gene ends were 1 base for V and 7 bases for J; bases not matched to a gene: 17. The CDR3 DNA reads as TGTGCCAGCTCACCACGTAACCCCGACAGGTCGCGGGGGGTGACCCAGTACTTC. Its translation is CASSPRNPDRSRGVTQYF.

This clone has just a few counts. The V gene is TRBV6-1, the J gene TRBJ1-2; 9 bases match TRBD1. This CDR3 region has 13 residues. V lost 5 bases, J lost 8 bases, and 6 bases stayed unmatched. Germline V gene lookup returns CDR1 MNHNS and CDR2 SASEGT. The DNA of the CDR3 is TGTGCCAGCAGTCTCCACAGGGGGCAGGGCTACACCTTC. Translation: CASSLHRGQGYTF.

This clone was found once. The chain joins TRBV29-1 to TRBJ2-7; TRBD2 agrees at 8 bases. The CDR3 spans 13 residues. Germline CDR1 reads SQVTM; CDR2 reads ANQGSEA. The V gene end was trimmed by 3 bases and the J gene end by 7 bases; junction bases not matched to a gene: 8. CDR3 bases: TGCAGCGTTGACGACGGGAGGGCCTCAGAGCAGTACTTC. Protein product: CSVDDGRASEQYF.

The table lists this clone with a count of one. The genes are TRBV5-6 and TRBJ1-4; 9 bases are shared with TRBD1. The J segment lost 8 bases and the V segment lost 4 bases, leaving 12 bases of the junction unmatched. This CDR3 is 16 amino acids long. CDR1 SGHDT and CDR2 YYEEEE come from the germline V gene. CDR3 loop: CASSTYSQGAREKLFF. As DNA, the CDR3 is TGTGCCAGCAGCACCTACTCACAGGGGGCAAGGGAAAAACTGTTTTTT.

This clone was counted only a few times. V gene TRBV25-1 combines with J gene TRBJ2-1, with a tentative D call TRBD2 (6 bases). The CDR3 sequence is 11 residues long. Between the trimmed V and J ends, which lost 8 bases and 12 bases, there was a span of 14 bases. Germline V CDR1 and CDR2: MGHDK, SYGVNS. DNA of the CDR3: TGTGCCAGCGGGAGGCTGGAGGGGCAGTTCTTC. Translation gives CASGRLEGQFF.

The chain has TRBV7-3 and TRBJ2-7; possible D gene TRBD2, 6 bases. This CDR3 has 13 amino acids. Germline CDR1 SGHTA, CDR2 FQGTGA. V lost 3 bases, J lost 3 bases, and 9 bases lay in between. The CDR3 bases are TGTGCCAGCAGCTTTGGGCGGGGCTACGAGCAGTACTTC. This encodes CASSFGRGYEQYF.

The V call is TRBV4-3, the J call TRBJ2-7, with D uncertain. This CDR3 has 14 amino acids. Germline V gene lookup returns CDR1 LGHNA and CDR2 YSLEER. The ends were cut back, 3 bases at V and 1 base at J, with 10 bases in the middle. Written as DNA, the CDR3 is TGCGCCAGCAGCCAGGGCAGGTTGTCCTACGAGCAGTACTTC. Protein sequence: CASSQGRLSYEQYF.

In its sample, this clone was seen once. V gene TRBV5-1 combines with J gene TRBJ2-7; TRBD1 matches 8 bases. CDR1 and CDR2 (germline): SGHRS, YFSETQ. Trimming cost V 4 bases and J 5 bases; bases outside gene matches: 11. The CDR3 has 15 residues. The CDR3 sequence is CASSPQAGGHHEQYF. DNA of the CDR3: TGCGCCAGCAGCCCGCAGGCAGGGGGCCACCACGAGCAGTACTTC. The variable domain in full, completed from reference TRBV5-1 and TRBJ2-7, reads KAGVTQTPRYLIKTRGQQVTLSCSPISGHRSVSWYQQTPGQGLQFLFEYFSETQRNKGNFPGRFSGRQFSNSRSEMNVSTLELGDSALYLCASSPQAGGHHEQYFGPGTRLTVT.

This clone was observed a handful of times. The rearrangement uses TRBV19 and TRBJ1-6; D is uncertain. CDR3 length equals 14 residues. The germline V gene encodes CDR1 LNHDA and CDR2 SQIVND (reference sequence). V lost 3 bases and J lost 10, with 13 bases in between. The CDR3 region is CASSMWEGKSPLHF. The CDR3, as DNA: TGTGCCAGTAGTATGTGGGAGGGAAAATCACCCCTCCACTTT.

This clone was seen only once. The chain recombines TRBV19 with TRBJ1-2; a weak D match, TRBD1 (6 bases). V was trimmed by 7 bases and J by 4 bases, leaving 13 bases between them. The CDR3 is made up of 13 amino acids. Looked up from germline, CDR1 is LNHDA and CDR2 is SQIVND (reference sequence). CDR3 protein: CASMGAAGYGYTF. CDR3 DNA: TGTGCCAGTATGGGGGCGGCAGGCTATGGCTACACCTTC.

The rearrangement uses TRBV11-2 and TRBJ2-1, with D tentatively TRBD1 or TRBD2 (5 bases each). Trimming removed 1 base from V and 6 bases from J, with 7 bases in between. Germline CDR1 reads SGHAT; CDR2 reads FQNNGV. This CDR3 comprises 13 residues. As DNA, the CDR3 is TGTGCCAGCAGCTTAGGGGGGTCCAATGAGCAGTTCTTC. This encodes CASSLGGSNEQFF. The complete variable domain, with remaining parts taken from reference TRBV11-2 and TRBJ2-1, reads EAGVAQSPRYKIIEKRQSVAFWCNPISGHATLYWYQQILGQGPKLLIQFQNNGVVDDSQLPKDRFSAERLKGVDSTLKIQPAKLEDSAVYLCASSLGGSNEQFFGPGTRLTVL.

J is TRBJ2-1 and V is TRBV4-3; 10 positions match TRBD2. CDR1 LGHNA and CDR2 YSLEER come from the germline V gene. V was clipped by 1 base and J by 7 bases; unmatched bases: 10. This CDR3 spans 17 amino acids. The CDR3 loop reads CASSQGPAGGPGNEQFF. CDR3 coding DNA: TGCGCCAGCAGCCAAGGGCCAGCGGGAGGGCCAGGGAATGAGCAGTTCTTC.

For the CDR3, the DNA is TGCGCCAGCAGCCCGATTGACAGGGTTCGGAGCAATGAGCAGTTCTTC. Translation: CASSPIDRVRSNEQFF. V gene TRBV4-1 combines with J gene TRBJ2-1, with 7 bases aligning to TRBD1. Per germline, CDR1 MGHRA and CDR2 YSYEKL. The CDR3 extends over 16 amino acids. J was trimmed by 6 bases and V by 4 bases; bases with no gene match: 12.

V gene TRBV7-6 combines with J gene TRBJ1-2; D is uncertain. This CDR3 has 14 residues. Trimming took off 5 bases at V and 1 base at J, with 11 bases between the two ends. Per germline, CDR1 SGHVS and CDR2 FNYEAQ. The CDR3 region has the DNA TGTGCCAGCAGCCCCGGCGCCGGTAACTATGGCTACACCTTC. This codes for CASSPGAGNYGYTF.

J is TRBJ1-5 and V is TRBV9, with 7 bases identical to TRBD1. V lost 4 bases, J lost 3 bases, and 4 bases stayed unmatched. CDR3 size: 14 residues. Germline lookup yields CDR1 SGDLS and CDR2 YYNGEE. The CDR3, as DNA: TGTGCCAGCAGCCCCACAGGGGCCAATCAGCCCCAGCATTTT. Its translation: CASSPTGANQPQHF.

The V call is TRBV27, the J call TRBJ2-2; maybe TRBD1 (6 bases). V dropped 10 bases and J dropped 2 bases, with 11 bases sitting between them. Germline values: CDR1 MNHEY, CDR2 SMNVEV (reference sequence). The CDR3 length is 13 residues. CDR3 protein: CATGHHNTGELFF. The CDR3 nucleotides read TGTGCCACGGGACACCATAACACCGGGGAGCTGTTTTTT.

The V call is TRBV19, the J call TRBJ1-6; 8 nucleotides match TRBD1. V lost 6 bases to trimming and J lost 8 bases; unmatched junction nucleotides: 9. This CDR3 spans 15 amino acids. Germline-derived CDR1 and CDR2 are LNHDA and SQIVND (reference sequence). The CDR3 here is CASRIGQGTDSPLHF. The CDR3 region has the DNA TGTGCCAGTAGGATCGGACAGGGTACAGATTCACCCCTCCACTTT.

J is TRBJ1-1 and V is TRBV15; tentative D call: TRBD1 (6 bases). Trimming stripped 5 bases from V and 11 bases from J, with 21 bases between. The V gene's germline CDR1 is LNHNV and CDR2 YYDKDF (reference sequence). The CDR3 length is 14 residues. CDR3 coding DNA: TGTGCCACCAGCCCTTCAGGGGAGGCAAAGGTTGCTTTCTTT. It translates to CATSPSGEAKVAFF.

The J gene is TRBJ2-1, the V gene TRBV6-4; 11 positions agree with TRBD2. Germline CDR1 MRHNA, CDR2 SNTAGT. Unmatched junction bases numbered 4, after V lost 4 bases and J lost 5 bases. The CDR3 consists of 15 residues. CDR3 bases: TGTGCCAGCAGTGTCCTTAGCGGGGGGGACAATGAGCAGTTCTTC. Its protein is CASSVLSGGDNEQFF.

This chain joins TRBV29-1 and TRBJ1-2; D is ambiguous. CDR3 length: 12 residues. Germline CDR1 is SQVTM and CDR2 is ANQGSEA. Trimming took 2 bases from V and 8 from J, leaving 12 bases between them. CDR3 amino acids: CSVEYGYGGYTF. For the CDR3, the DNA is TGCAGCGTTGAATATGGGTACGGGGGCTACACCTTC.

This clone was recorded once. The chain carries TRBV14 and TRBJ2-7; the match to TRBD1 covers 9 bases. Germline CDR1 and CDR2: SGHDN and FVKESK. The CDR3 is 16 residues long. J lost 5 bases, V lost 0 bases, and 8 bases had no gene match. CDR3 loop: CASSQDPGQGAHEQYF. The CDR3 nucleotides are TGTGCCAGCAGCCAAGATCCGGGACAGGGTGCACACGAGCAGTACTTC. Full variable domain (rest looked up from reference TRBV14 and TRBJ2-7): EAGVTQFPSHSVIEKGQTVTLRCDPISGHDNLYWYRRVMGKEIKFLLHFVKESKQDESGMPNNRFLAERTGGTYSTLKVQPAELEDSGVYFCASSQDPGQGAHEQYFGPGTRLTVT.

V is TRBV7-8 and J is TRBJ1-4; weak D call: TRBD1 (6 bases). Germline-derived CDR1 and CDR2 are SGHVS and FQNEAQ. Trimming shortened V by 5 bases and J by 12 bases, and 22 bases separated the two germline ends. The CDR3 is 15 residues long. CDR3 nucleotide sequence: TGTGCCAGCAGCCCGAATGTTGGGGGGGCGAGCCAACTGTTTTTT. It encodes CASSPNVGGASQLFF.

The V gene is TRBV2, the J gene TRBJ2-2; perhaps D is TRBD1 or TRBD2 (5 bases each). The CDR3 is 15 residues long. CDR1 and CDR2 (germline): SNHLY, FYNNEI. V was cut by 2 bases and J by 4 bases, with 11 bases left in between. CDR3 loop: CASSETGRGTGELFF. CDR3 in DNA: TGTGCCAGCAGTGAAACGGGGCGAGGCACCGGGGAGCTGTTTTTT.

The V call is TRBV11-2, the J call TRBJ2-7; 10 bases map to TRBD2. Per germline, CDR1 SGHAT and CDR2 FQNNGV. The CDR3 sequence is 15 residues long. The ends lost 5 bases at V and 3 bases at J; junction bases unmatched: 7. CDR3 in amino acids: CASSAQQRGGYEQYF. The CDR3 DNA follows: TGTGCCAGCAGCGCCCAGCAGCGGGGGGGCTACGAGCAGTACTTC.